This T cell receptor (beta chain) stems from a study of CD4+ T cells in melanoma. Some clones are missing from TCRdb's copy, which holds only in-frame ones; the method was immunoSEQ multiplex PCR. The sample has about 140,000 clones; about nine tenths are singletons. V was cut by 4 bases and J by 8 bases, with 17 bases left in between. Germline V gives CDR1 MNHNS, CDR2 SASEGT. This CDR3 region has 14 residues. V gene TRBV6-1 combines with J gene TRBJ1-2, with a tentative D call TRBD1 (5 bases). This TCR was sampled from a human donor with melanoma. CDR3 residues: CASSVPGLSWGYTF. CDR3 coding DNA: TGTGCCAGCAGTGTACCAGGGCTCTCTTGGGGCTACACCTTC.